Each of the 28 T cell receptor beta chains below was sequenced from the same sample in a study of shared clonotypes between healthy human individuals. The data were produced by immunoSEQ multiplex PCR, yet TCRdb's version contains in-frame clones alone and is incomplete. The top ten hold around 0.45% of the sample, which has over a million clones, 98% seen once. Sequencing was carried out using naive CD4+ T cells sorted from blood. Regarding subset: CD45RA+ positively selected. All receptors derive from a man aged 25-45 years in good health.

The chain links TRBV29-1 to TRBJ2-3; 11 positions match TRBD2. Per the germline V gene, CDR1 is SQVTM and CDR2 is ANQGSEA. The CDR3 covers 20 residues. Trimming at V came to 0 bases and at J to 3 bases, leaving 17 bases not matched to a gene. DNA of the CDR3: TGCAGCGTTGAAGATAGGATGGCTAGCGGGAGGAGAAGTCAGACAGATACGCAGTATTTT. This gives the protein CSVEDRMASGRRSQTDTQYF.

This clone was observed once. This rearrangement joins TRBV7-2 to TRBJ2-2; D tentatively fits TRBD1 or TRBD2 (5 bases each). In germline, CDR1 is SGHTA, CDR2 FQGNSA. The CDR3 sequence is 14 residues long. V lost 4 bases, J lost 7 bases, and 13 bases lay in between. The CDR3 DNA follows: TGTGCCAGCAGCTACGGGGCCGGGATCGGGGAGCTGTTTTTT. Translation gives CASSYGAGIGELFF.

The chain joins TRBV4-2 to TRBJ1-1; D not resolved. Trimming stripped 0 bases from V and 0 bases from J, with 5 bases between. The CDR3 spans 14 residues. Germline V gives CDR1 LGHNA, CDR2 YNFKEQ. This CDR3 is CASSQDPMNTEAFF. CDR3 nucleotide sequence: TGTGCCAGCAGCCAAGATCCGATGAACACTGAAGCTTTCTTT.

V is TRBV27 and J is TRBJ1-5; D is perhaps TRBD1 (6 bases). Trimming removed 6 bases from V and 1 base from J, with 25 bases in between. This CDR3 has 19 residues. Germline V gene sequence: CDR1 MNHEY, CDR2 SMNVEV (reference sequence). CDR3 region: CASSRRGDTWGSSNQPQHF. The CDR3 coding sequence is TGTGCCAGCAGCAGGCGGGGGGACACTTGGGGAAGCAGCAATCAGCCCCAGCATTTT.

A word on this clone: At the DNA level, this CDR3 is encoded by other sequences in the same sample as well. The V call is TRBV28, the J call TRBJ2-2; D is unresolved. Germline V lookup: CDR1 MDHEN, CDR2 SYDVKM. Trimming removed 6 bases from V and 5 bases from J, with 4 bases in between. The CDR3 spans 11 residues. The CDR3 loop reads CASSRTGELFF. CDR3 bases: TGTGCCAGCAGCCGTACCGGGGAGCTGTTTTTT.

This chain uses TRBV4-3 with TRBJ2-3; TRBD2 is a possible D gene (7 bases). CDR1 and CDR2 from the germline V gene are LGHNA and YSLEER. This CDR3 has 17 residues. Deletions cut 2 bases from V and 3 bases from J, with 18 bases between. CDR3 in amino acids: CASSQRLGGARTDTQYF. In DNA, the CDR3 is TGCGCCAGCAGCCAACGTCTGGGGGGGGCTCGGACAGATACGCAGTATTTT.

The CDR3 coding sequence is TGTGCCAGCAGTTACAGTCTAGCGGGAGGGCCTTACGAGCAGTACTTC. It encodes CASSYSLAGGPYEQYF. The J gene is TRBJ2-7, the V gene TRBV6-5, with 12 bases fitting TRBD2. Unmatched junction bases numbered 6, after V lost 2 bases and J lost 4 bases. The CDR3 has 16 residues. Looked up from germline, CDR1 is MNHEY and CDR2 is SVGAGI.

The V gene is TRBV28, the J gene TRBJ2-5; 7 positions match TRBD1. The CDR3 is 16 residues long. In germline, CDR1 is MDHEN, CDR2 SYDVKM. After removal of 3 bases from V and 4 bases from J, the junction contained 11 bases not matched to a gene. CDR3 sequence (DNA): TGTGCCAGCAGTTTGAAACAGGGGTTCACGCTAGAGACCCAGTACTTC. Its translation is CASSLKQGFTLETQYF.

The genes are TRBV5-1 and TRBJ2-3, with 7 bases fitting TRBD2. This CDR3 has 17 residues. Trimming took 4 bases from V and 6 from J; bases not matched to a gene: 17. Germline values: CDR1 SGHRS, CDR2 YFSETQ. CDR3 nucleotides: TGCGCCAGCAGCCCCTGGGGGGGGATAGCGTCCTCCGATACGCAGTATTTT. This gives the protein CASSPWGGIASSDTQYF.

The CDR3 spells CASSLGTLTYEQYF. CDR3 DNA sequence: TGCGCCAGCAGCCTAGGGACACTCACCTACGAGCAGTACTTC. This sequence joins TRBV4-1 and TRBJ2-7; D is possibly TRBD1 (6 bases). This CDR3 has 14 amino acids. V was pared by 4 bases and J by 2 bases, with 12 bases between. The germline V gene has CDR1 MGHRA and CDR2 YSYEKL.

The chain couples TRBV4-1 to TRBJ2-1; 9 bases match TRBD1. The CDR3 is 16 amino acids. The V and J ends lost 2 bases and 4 bases, in that order; junction bases with no gene match: 6. Germline values: CDR1 MGHRA, CDR2 YSYEKL. The CDR3 bases are TGCGCCAGCAGCCAATGGAGGGGGACAGGGTACAATGAGCAGTTCTTC. Its protein product is CASSQWRGTGYNEQFF.

V is TRBV6-1 and J is TRBJ1-5, with D unclear. The germline V gene has CDR1 MNHNS and CDR2 SASEGT. The V end lost 6 bases, the J end lost 0 bases, and 9 bases lay between the germline ends. The CDR3 extends over 14 amino acids. The chain's CDR3 is CASRSMSSNQPQHF. The CDR3 nucleotides are TGTGCCAGCAGGTCCATGTCTAGCAATCAGCCCCAGCATTTT.

The CDR3 DNA reads as TGTGCCAGCAGTTATCCGGGACTAGAGAACATTCAGTACTTC. It translates to CASSYPGLENIQYF. V gene TRBV6-6 combines with J gene TRBJ2-4; TRBD2 matches at 8 bases. The ends lost 3 bases at V and 7 bases at J; junction bases unmatched: 5. CDR1 MNHNY and CDR2 SVGAGI come from the germline V gene (reference sequence). The CDR3 is 14 residues long.

This CDR3 is CSVAGGGGQPQHF. The CDR3 DNA reads as TGCAGCGTTGCAGGAGGGGGAGGTCAGCCCCAGCATTTT. This chain joins TRBV29-1 and TRBJ1-5, with D perhaps matching TRBD1 (6 bases). This CDR3 has 13 residues. Germline V gene lookup returns CDR1 SQVTM and CDR2 ANQGSEA. V was trimmed by 4 bases and J by 6 bases, leaving 13 bases between them.

V usage is TRBV2 and J usage is TRBJ2-6, with 9 bases matching TRBD1. This CDR3 is 17 amino acids long. With V trimmed by 6 bases and J by 3 bases, 9 bases remained unmatched. The germline V gene encodes CDR1 SNHLY and CDR2 FYNNEI. In nucleotides, the CDR3 is TGTGCCAGCAGGCGGGGACAGGGACGCAGTGGGGCCAACGTCCTGACTTTC. Its translation is CASRRGQGRSGANVLTF.

This chain's CDR3 is CASSQTSSGELFF. CDR3 bases: TGTGCCAGCAGCCAAACTAGTAGCGGGGAGCTGTTTTTT. V usage is TRBV5-5 and J usage is TRBJ2-2, with D possibly TRBD2 on 5 matching bases. The CDR3 contains 13 residues. V gave up 4 bases and J gave up 7 bases, with 11 bases separating them. Germline CDR1 and CDR2: SGHKS and YYEKEE (reference sequence).

The chain carries TRBV7-2 and TRBJ1-1, with TRBD1 as a possible D gene (6 bases). Trimming removed 1 base at V and 4 bases at J, with 13 bases between. The germline gives CDR1 SGHTA, CDR2 FQGNSA. This CDR3 spans 15 amino acids. The CDR3 region is CASSLDHGGGTEAFF. CDR3 bases: TGTGCCAGCAGCTTAGATCATGGGGGCGGCACTGAAGCTTTCTTT.

V usage is TRBV15 and J usage is TRBJ2-6, with unresolved D. CDR3 length: 13 residues. With 6 bases removed from V and 0 bases from J, the gap between germline ends came to 3 bases. Germline V gene data show CDR1 as LNHNV and CDR2 as YYDKDF (reference sequence). CDR3 bases: TGTGCCACCAGACCCTCTGGGGCCAACGTCCTGACTTTC. It is translated as CATRPSGANVLTF.

The chain couples TRBV27 to TRBJ1-5; D gene unclear. CDR3 size: 13 residues. The V end was cut by 3 bases, the J end by 5 bases, with 8 bases between. Per germline, CDR1 MNHEY and CDR2 SMNVEV (reference sequence). CDR3 sequence: CASSLNIYQPQHF. The CDR3 DNA is TGTGCCAGCAGTTTGAACATCTATCAGCCCCAGCATTTT.

This chain links TRBV21-1 with TRBJ2-5. TRBV21-1 is assigned pseudogene status. CDR3 length equals 15 residues. The CDR3 reads CASSNPHSYQETQYF. The CDR3 nucleotides read TGTGCCAGCAGCAATCCACACTCCTACCAAGAGACCCAGTACTTC.

The CDR3 nucleotides read TGTGCCAGCAGTAAACAGGAGAACTATGGCTACACCTTC. Translation gives CASSKQENYGYTF. The chain uses TRBV27 and TRBJ1-2; possibly TRBD1 for D (5 bases). The V and J ends lost 5 bases and 2 bases respectively, with 9 bases between them. This CDR3 spans 13 amino acids. Looked up from germline, CDR1 is MNHEY and CDR2 is SMNVEV (reference sequence).

The chain joins TRBV14 to TRBJ2-1, with D unclear. V was clipped by 3 bases and J by 7 bases, with 10 bases between them. Germline assignment: CDR1 SGHDN and CDR2 FVKESK. The CDR3 runs 13 residues. The CDR3 region has the DNA TGTGCCAGCAGCCAGGCGGTGGGGAATGAGCAGTTCTTC. Encoded protein: CASSQAVGNEQFF.

In this sample, this clone turned up a few times. The V and J genes are TRBV16 and TRBJ2-2; D is perhaps TRBD1 (5 bases). The CDR3 loop spans 14 amino acids. Deletions cut 8 bases from V and 4 bases from J, with 14 bases between. Germline CDR1 is KGHSY and CDR2 is FQNENV. Here the CDR3 reads CASHSRQSTGELFF. CDR3 in DNA: TGTGCCAGCCATTCGCGACAGTCCACCGGGGAGCTGTTTTTT.

The chain links TRBV5-1 to TRBJ2-2; 10 bases are a match to TRBD2. The CDR3 is made up of 16 amino acids. CDR1 and CDR2 from the germline V gene are SGHRS and YFSETQ. The V gene end was trimmed by 5 bases and the J gene end by 7 bases; junction bases not matched to a gene: 11. The CDR3 DNA is TGCGCCAGCAGGTTTACTAGCGGGACTCCCCACGGGGAGCTGTTTTTT. Amino acids: CASRFTSGTPHGELFF.

In DNA, the CDR3 is TGTGCCAGCAGCGGTATTGGGGAGGATGAAAAACTGTTTTTT. It yields the protein CASSGIGEDEKLFF. The chain recombines TRBV5-4 with TRBJ1-4; D gene uncertain. V lost 4 bases to trimming and J lost 6 bases, with 13 bases between them. Per the germline V gene, CDR1 is SGHNT and CDR2 is YYREEE (reference sequence). The CDR3 consists of 14 residues. Based on the CDR3 plus reference TRBV5-4 and TRBJ1-4, the full variable domain is ETGVTQSPTHLIKTRGQQVTLRCSSQSGHNTVSWYQQALGQGPQFIFQYYREEENGRGNFPPRFSGLQFPNYSSELNVNALELDDSALYLCASSGIGEDEKLFFGSGTQLSVL.

This clone was seen only once. The CDR3 sequence: CASSEGGGRTEAFF. CDR3 nucleotide sequence: TGTGCCAGCAGTGAAGGCGGGGGGAGAACTGAAGCTTTCTTT. V usage is TRBV6-1 and J usage is TRBJ1-1; D may be TRBD1 (5 bases). Per the germline V gene, CDR1 is MNHNS and CDR2 is SASEGT. This CDR3 comprises 14 residues. Between the trimmed V and J ends, which lost 1 base and 5 bases, there was a span of 11 bases.

V gene TRBV19 combines with J gene TRBJ1-2, with 8 bases lining up with TRBD1. There are 17 residues in the CDR3. Germline lookup yields CDR1 LNHDA and CDR2 SQIVND (reference sequence). The V segment lost 7 bases and the J segment 2 bases; nucleotides outside the gene matches: 15. DNA for the CDR3: TGTGCCAGTATGCCCGACCGGGACAGGCAACGAAACTATGGCTACACCTTC. Its translation: CASMPDRDRQRNYGYTF.

The chain has TRBV19 and TRBJ2-2; 9 nucleotides line up with TRBD1. V trimming: 5 bases; J trimming: 6 bases; junction bases outside the gene matches: 7. This CDR3 has 15 residues. Germline values: CDR1 LNHDA, CDR2 SQIVND (reference sequence). The CDR3 DNA reads as TGTGCCAGTAGTTCACTCCGGGACAGGGCCGGGGAGCTGTTTTTT. This encodes CASSSLRDRAGELFF.